The text below deals with one TCR beta chain. These data originate in a study of control samples from healthy donors and cancer patients. The table came from immunoSEQ multiplex PCR; TCRdb's copy has only in-frame clones and leaves some out. The sample consists of around 140,000 clones, about nine tenths of them appearing once. The material sequenced was blood. The origin of this receptor is a man aged 35 to 55 in good health.

The CDR3 reads CASSPSPSSYNSPLHF. The CDR3 DNA reads as TGTGCCAGCAGCCCCTCCCCGAGCTCCTATAATTCACCCCTCCACTTT. The chain has TRBV11-2 and TRBJ1-6; D unclear. CDR3 length equals 16 residues. CDR1 and CDR2 (germline): SGHAT, FQNNGV. V shed 5 bases and J shed 0 bases, with 11 bases lying between them.